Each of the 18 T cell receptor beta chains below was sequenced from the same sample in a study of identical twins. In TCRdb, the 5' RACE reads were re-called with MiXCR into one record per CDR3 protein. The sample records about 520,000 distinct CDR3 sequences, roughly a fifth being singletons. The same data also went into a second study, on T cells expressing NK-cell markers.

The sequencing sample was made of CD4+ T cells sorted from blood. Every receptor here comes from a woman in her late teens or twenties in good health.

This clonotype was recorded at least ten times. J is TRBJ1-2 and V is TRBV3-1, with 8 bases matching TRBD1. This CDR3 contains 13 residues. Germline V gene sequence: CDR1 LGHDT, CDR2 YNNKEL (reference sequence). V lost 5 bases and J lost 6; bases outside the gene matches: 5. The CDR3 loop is CASSAQGAHGYTF. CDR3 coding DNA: TGTGCCAGCAGCGCCCAGGGGGCCCATGGCTACACCTTC.

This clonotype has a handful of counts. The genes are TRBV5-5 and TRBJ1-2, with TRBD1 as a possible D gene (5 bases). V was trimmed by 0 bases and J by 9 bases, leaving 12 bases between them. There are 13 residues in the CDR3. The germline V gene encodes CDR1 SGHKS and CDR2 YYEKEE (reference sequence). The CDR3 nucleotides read TGTGCCAGCAGCTTGGCTCAGGGCTCGCGCTACACCTTC. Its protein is CASSLAQGSRYTF.

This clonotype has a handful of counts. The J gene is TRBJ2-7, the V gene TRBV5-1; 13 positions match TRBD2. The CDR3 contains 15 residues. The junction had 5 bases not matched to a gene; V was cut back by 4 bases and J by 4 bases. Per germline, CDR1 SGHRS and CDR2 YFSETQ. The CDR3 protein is CASSRTSGSFYEQYF. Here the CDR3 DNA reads TGCGCCAGCAGCCGGACTAGCGGGAGTTTTTACGAGCAGTACTTC.

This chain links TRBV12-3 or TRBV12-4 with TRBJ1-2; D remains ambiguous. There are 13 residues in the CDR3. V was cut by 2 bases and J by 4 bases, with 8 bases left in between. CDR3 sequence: CASSLSRVYGYTF. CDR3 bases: TGTGCCAGCAGTTTATCGAGAGTCTATGGCTACACCTTC.

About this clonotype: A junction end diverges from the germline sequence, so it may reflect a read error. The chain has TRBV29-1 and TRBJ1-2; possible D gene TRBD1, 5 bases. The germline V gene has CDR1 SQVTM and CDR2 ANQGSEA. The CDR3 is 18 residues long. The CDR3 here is CSVEGVGRGTSLMGGYTF. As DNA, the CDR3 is TGCAGCGTAGAAGGAGTAGGTCGTGGGACCTCATTAATGGGTGGCTACACCTTC. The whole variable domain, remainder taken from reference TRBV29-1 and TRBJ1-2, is SAVISQKPSRDICQRGTSLTIQCQVDSQVTMMFWYRQQPGQSLTLIATANQGSEATYESGFVIDKFPISRPNLTFSTLTVSNMSPEDSSIYLCSVEGVGRGTSLMGGYTFGSGTRLTVV.

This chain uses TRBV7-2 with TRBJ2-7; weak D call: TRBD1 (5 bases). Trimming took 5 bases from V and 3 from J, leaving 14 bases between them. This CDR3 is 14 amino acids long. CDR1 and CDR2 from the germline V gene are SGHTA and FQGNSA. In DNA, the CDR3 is TGTGCCAGCAGCACAGGCAGGGAAAGCTACGAGCAGTACTTC. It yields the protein CASSTGRESYEQYF.

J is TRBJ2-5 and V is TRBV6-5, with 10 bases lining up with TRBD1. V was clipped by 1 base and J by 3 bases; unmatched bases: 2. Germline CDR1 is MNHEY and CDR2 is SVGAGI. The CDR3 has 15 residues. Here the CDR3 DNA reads TGTGCCAGCAGTTACTATGGACAGGGGGAAGAGACCCAGTACTTC. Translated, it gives CASSYYGQGEETQYF.

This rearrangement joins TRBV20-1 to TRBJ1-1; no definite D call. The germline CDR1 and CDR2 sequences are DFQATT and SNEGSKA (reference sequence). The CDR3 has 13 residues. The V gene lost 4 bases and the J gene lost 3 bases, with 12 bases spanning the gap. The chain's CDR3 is CSANERPYTEAFF. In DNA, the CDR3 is TGCAGTGCTAACGAAAGGCCCTACACTGAAGCTTTCTTT.

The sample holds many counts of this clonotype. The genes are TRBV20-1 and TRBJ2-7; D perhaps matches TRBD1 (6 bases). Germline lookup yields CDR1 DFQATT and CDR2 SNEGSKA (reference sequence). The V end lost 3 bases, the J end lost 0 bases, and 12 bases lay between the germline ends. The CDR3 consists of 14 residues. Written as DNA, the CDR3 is TGCAGTGCTAGGGGACAATGGATCTCCTACGAGCAGTACTTC. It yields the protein CSARGQWISYEQYF.

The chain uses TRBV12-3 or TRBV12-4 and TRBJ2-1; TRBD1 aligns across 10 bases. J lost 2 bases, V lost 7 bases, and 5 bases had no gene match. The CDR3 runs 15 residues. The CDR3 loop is CASNPGTGAYNEQFF. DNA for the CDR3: TGTGCCAGCAACCCGGGGACAGGGGCCTACAATGAGCAGTTCTTC.

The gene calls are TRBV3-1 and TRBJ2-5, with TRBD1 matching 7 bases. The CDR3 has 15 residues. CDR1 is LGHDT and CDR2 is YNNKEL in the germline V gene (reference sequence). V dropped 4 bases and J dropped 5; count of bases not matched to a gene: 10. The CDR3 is CASSPRTGAGETQYF. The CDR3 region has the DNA TGTGCCAGCAGCCCCAGAACAGGGGCTGGGGAGACCCAGTACTTC.

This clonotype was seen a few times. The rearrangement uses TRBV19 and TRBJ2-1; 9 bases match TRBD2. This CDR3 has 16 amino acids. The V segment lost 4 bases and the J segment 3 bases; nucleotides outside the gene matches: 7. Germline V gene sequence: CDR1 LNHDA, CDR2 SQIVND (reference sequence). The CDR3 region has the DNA TGTGCCAGTAGTAGAAATAGCGGGAGATTCTACAATGAGCAGTTCTTC. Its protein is CASSRNSGRFYNEQFF. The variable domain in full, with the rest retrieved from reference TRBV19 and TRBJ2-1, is DGGITQSPKYLFRKEGQNVTLSCEQNLNHDAMYWYRQDPGQGLRLIYYSQIVNDFQKGDIAEGYSVSREKKESFPLTVTSAQKNPTAFYLCASSRNSGRFYNEQFFGPGTRLTVL.

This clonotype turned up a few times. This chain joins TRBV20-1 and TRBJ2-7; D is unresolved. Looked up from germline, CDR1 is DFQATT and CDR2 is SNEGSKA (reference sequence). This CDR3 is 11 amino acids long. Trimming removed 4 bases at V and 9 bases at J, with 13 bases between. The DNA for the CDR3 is TGCAGTGCTACCGACCGTTTAGGGCAGTACTTC. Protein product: CSATDRLGQYF.

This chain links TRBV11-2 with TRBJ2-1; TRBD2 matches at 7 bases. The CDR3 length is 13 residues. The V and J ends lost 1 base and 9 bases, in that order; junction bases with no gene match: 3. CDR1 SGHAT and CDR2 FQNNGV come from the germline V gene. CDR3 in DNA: TGTGCCAGCAGCTTAGTCTCTAGCGGTGAGCAGTTCTTC. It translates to CASSLVSSGEQFF. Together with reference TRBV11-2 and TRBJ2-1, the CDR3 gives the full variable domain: EAGVAQSPRYKIIEKRQSVAFWCNPISGHATLYWYQQILGQGPKLLIQFQNNGVVDDSQLPKDRFSAERLKGVDSTLKIQPAKLEDSAVYLCASSLVSSGEQFFGPGTRLTVL.

CDR3 sequence (DNA): TGTGCCAGCAGCGCGCGAACAAGGAACACTGAAGCTTTCTTT. The encoded protein is CASSARTRNTEAFF. The chain carries TRBV5-6 and TRBJ1-1; D is ambiguous. This CDR3 has 14 residues. Germline V CDR1 and CDR2: SGHDT, YYEEEE. Between the trimmed V and J ends, which lost 4 bases and 1 base, there was a span of 11 bases.

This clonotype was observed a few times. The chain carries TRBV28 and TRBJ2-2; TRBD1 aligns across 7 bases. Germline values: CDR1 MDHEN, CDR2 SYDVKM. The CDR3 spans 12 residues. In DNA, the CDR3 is TGTGCTACAGGGGACCACACCGGGGAGCTGTTTTTT. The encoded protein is CATGDHTGELFF.

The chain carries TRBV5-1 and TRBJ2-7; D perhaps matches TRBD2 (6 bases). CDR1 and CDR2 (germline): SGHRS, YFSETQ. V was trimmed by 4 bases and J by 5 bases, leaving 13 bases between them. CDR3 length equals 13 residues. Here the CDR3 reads CASSVGTFNEQYF. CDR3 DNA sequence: TGCGCCAGCAGCGTCGGGACTTTTAACGAGCAGTACTTC.

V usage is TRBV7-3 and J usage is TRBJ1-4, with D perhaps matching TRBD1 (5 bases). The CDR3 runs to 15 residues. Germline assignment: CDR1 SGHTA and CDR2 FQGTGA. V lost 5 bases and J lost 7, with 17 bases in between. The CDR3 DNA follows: TGTGCCAGCAGCCCATCCGGGACGAAGGGTGAAAAACTGTTTTTT. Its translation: CASSPSGTKGEKLFF.